The rows below give T cell receptor beta chains drawn from one sample of a study of radiotherapy plus CTLA-4 blockade in lung cancer. Only in-frame clones appear in the TCRdb table, and some are missing; sequencing was by immunoSEQ multiplex PCR. The data contain 70,000 to 85,000 clones, 70% to 80% of them singletons. The starting material was peripheral blood, obtained from a patient treated with radiotherapy plus ipilimumab. The receptors here all came from a human donor with non-small cell lung cancer whose response to radiotherapy plus ipilimumab could not be evaluated. Each CDR3 is given with its conserved first and last residue. The D gene is left open where the match is weak. Size is omitted from some rows. Given values are once, few, many or a class for expanded clones.

D gene	clone size	V gene	J gene	CDR3 DNA	CDR3 protein
NA	NA	TRBV7-3	TRBJ2-2	TGTGCCAGCAGCTTACCCCCTCCCATGACGACAGCTACCGGGGAGCTGTTTTTT	CASSLPPPMTTATGELFF
NA	NA	TRBV2	TRBJ1-1	TGTGCTTTCCGGAGAGGGCTATTGAACACTGAAGCTTTCTTT	CAFRRGLLNTEAFF
NA	NA	TRBV30	TRBJ2-7	TGTGCCTGGAGTTTACCGGGACACTCGCCTTTCTACGAGCAGTACTTC	CAWSLPGHSPFYEQYF
NA	NA	TRBV11-2	TRBJ2-3	TGTGCCAGCAGCTTAGAGGTACGGGGGCAGTATTTT	CASSLEVRGQYF
NA	NA	TRBV2	TRBJ1-2	TGTGCCAGCAGGAGGGAGGGTGGAGGCTACACCTTC	CASRREGGGYTF
NA	once	TRBV6-1	TRBJ2-7	TGTGCCAGCAGCCCAACGGGACTGAACTCCTACGAGCAGTACTTC	CASSPTGLNSYEQYF
NA	NA	TRBV4-2	TRBJ2-1	TGTGCCAGCAGCCCCGCCGGGACTTCTTACAATGAGCAGTTCTTC	CASSPAGTSYNEQFF
TRBD1	NA	TRBV6-5	TRBJ2-5	TGTGCCAGCAGTAACCTTGACAGGGAAGAGACCCAGTACTTC	CASSNLDREETQYF
NA	few	TRBV5-4	TRBJ2-3	TGTGCCAGCAGCTTGGGGCCCCGGGGAAGCACAGATACGCAGTATTTT	CASSLGPRGSTDTQYF
TRBD2	NA	TRBV7-3	TRBJ2-1	TGTGCCAGCAGCCCCAACGGCCTGGGGGCGGGGGGCCTCGCCTACAATGAGCAGTTCTTC	CASSPNGLGAGGLAYNEQFF
NA	NA	TRBV29-1	TRBJ2-1	TGCAGCGCCCAGGGCAATGAGCAGTTCTTC	CSAQGNEQFF
TRBD2	NA	TRBV27	TRBJ2-3	TGTGCCAGCAGTTTATATGAGCGGGGGTTCACAGATACGCAGTATTTT	CASSLYERGFTDTQYF
TRBD1	NA	TRBV10-2	TRBJ2-1	TGCGCCAGCAGTTTCAGGGGGAATGAGCAGTTCTTC	CASSFRGNEQFF
NA	NA	TRBV13	TRBJ2-7	TGTGCCAGCAGCTTACGAGCCAGCGGTAACTACGAGCAGTACTTC	CASSLRASGNYEQYF
NA	NA	TRBV5-1	TRBJ2-3	TGCGCCAGCAGCAAACGGACGGGGAGCACAGATACGCAGTATTTT	CASSKRTGSTDTQYF
TRBD2	NA	TRBV19	TRBJ2-1	TGTGCCAGTAGTTTCCGGGGGCCTTTAGCGGGAGGGAAAAGCTCCTACAATGAGCAGTTCTTC	CASSFRGPLAGGKSSYNEQFF
NA	NA	TRBV7-6	TRBJ2-3	TGTGCCAGCAGCTTAACAAAAATTGGGGGGGCCGTTACAGATACGCAGTATTTT	CASSLTKIGGAVTDTQYF
TRBD2	NA	TRBV19	TRBJ2-3	TGTGCCAGTAGTATTGGTCTAGCGGGAGTCGCAGATACGCAGTATTTT	CASSIGLAGVADTQYF
NA	NA	TRBV11-2	TRBJ1-1	TGTGCCACGTCCTGGGTTGAGGACACTGAAGCTTTCTTT	CATSWVEDTEAFF
NA	NA	TRBV2	TRBJ2-3	TGTGCCAGCAGTGAAACGCTGAACACAAGAGATACGCAGTATTTT	CASSETLNTRDTQYF
NA	NA	TRBV20-1	TRBJ2-7	TGCAGTGCTAGACTAGCCTACGAGCAGTACTTC	CSARLAYEQYF
TRBD2	NA	TRBV6-4	TRBJ2-2	TGTGCCAGCAGTCCGGTAGCGGGAGGGAACACCGGGGAGCTGTTTTTT	CASSPVAGGNTGELFF
NA	NA	TRBV9	TRBJ1-1	TGTGCCAGCAGGCCGAGGCAGACTATACGGGACACTGAAGCTTTCTTT	CASRPRQTIRDTEAFF
NA	NA	TRBV19	TRBJ2-7	TGTGCCAGTAGTATCCTACACAGGGACGCGGCTAGCCCGATCTACGAGCAGTACTTC	CASSILHRDAASPIYEQYF
NA	NA	TRBV5-6	TRBJ2-7	TGTGCCAGCAGCTTGGTACAGGGCTACGAGCAGTACTTC	CASSLVQGYEQYF
TRBD2	NA	TRBV5-1	TRBJ2-5	TGCGCCAGCAGCGGACTAGCGGGAGCCGGGGAGACCCAGTACTTC	CASSGLAGAGETQYF
NA	NA	TRBV11-2	TRBJ2-2	TGTGCCACGGAAGGCCCGGAGTTAAATAGCGGAAAGAACACCGGGGAGCTGTTTTTT	CATEGPELNSGKNTGELFF
NA	NA	TRBV6-5	TRBJ2-7	TGTGCCAGCAGTTTGGGAGCAGAGCAGTACTTC	CASSLGAEQYF
NA	NA	TRBV15	TRBJ1-3	TGTGCCACCAGCAGAGATCTAGGGACAAACTATCACGTTTCTGGAAACACCATATATTTT	CATSRDLGTNYHVSGNTIYF
NA	once	TRBV11-2	TRBJ1-1	TGTGCCAGCAGCTTATCAGGGGAAGGAGAAGCTTTCTTT	CASSLSGEGEAFF
NA	NA	TRBV7-9	TRBJ2-7	TGTGCCAGCAGCTTAGAGCCAGGGATCCACGAGCAGTACTTC	CASSLEPGIHEQYF
NA	NA	TRBV4-1	TRBJ1-6	TGCGCCAGCAGCCAGAGACAGTCCCTCCTAAATTCACCCCTCCACTTT	CASSQRQSLLNSPLHF
NA	NA	TRBV5-1	TRBJ1-2	TGCGCCAGCAGCTTGCCGTCGGGATATGGCTACACCTTC	CASSLPSGYGYTF
NA	NA	TRBV28	TRBJ1-2	TGTGCCAGCAGGTCGAGTAACTATGGCTACACCTTC	CASRSSNYGYTF
NA	few	TRBV4-1	TRBJ2-3	TGCGCCAGCAGCCGACAGGTAACAGATACGCAGTATTTT	CASSRQVTDTQYF
NA	NA	TRBV11-1	TRBJ2-2	TGTGCCAGCAGCACCCAGGGGACCGGGGAGCTGTTTTTT	CASSTQGTGELFF
TRBD2	NA	TRBV10-3	TRBJ2-7	TGTGCCATCAGTGACCCACTAGCGGGGGCCCACTCCTACGAGCAGTACTTC	CAISDPLAGAHSYEQYF
TRBD2	NA	TRBV9	TRBJ2-7	TGTGCCAGCAGCGTAGGGGAGCGGGGGCCTCGCTACGAGCAGTACTTC	CASSVGERGPRYEQYF
TRBD1	NA	TRBV6-1	TRBJ2-1	TGTGCCAGCAGCCCTCGCAAGACAGGGGGCAATGAGCAGTTCTTC	CASSPRKTGGNEQFF
NA	few	TRBV5-4	TRBJ2-5	TGTGCCAGCAGCTTGGACAGTGAGAAGACCCAGTACTTC	CASSLDSEKTQYF
NA	NA	TRBV10-1	TRBJ1-4	TGCGCCAGCAGAGTCCCCAGGGTTAATGAAAAACTGTTTTTT	CASRVPRVNEKLFF